This paragraph reports one T cell receptor beta chain. The sample is drawn from a study of T cell clusters in autoimmune cytopenias. Each sample's input was 250 ng genomic DNA, 35,000 to 40,000 genome equivalents. Germline V lookup: CDR1 SQVTM, CDR2 ANQGSEA. The CDR3 covers 13 residues. TRB was amplified by touch-down multiplex PCR, primer pools A and B combined. TCRdb re-called the multiplex PCR reads; every CDR3 protein appears as one record, without DNA. This listing includes about 5,000 distinct CDR3 sequences. The same sample was also used in a study of T cell repertoires in aging, cancer and after chemotherapy.

The V gene is TRBV29-1, the J gene TRBJ2-7; no DNA is available, so the TRBD2 call from TCRdb remains unchecked. The clonotype was recovered from a human donor in good health. Input material: peripheral blood. The CDR3 loop reads CSVEASSGGVQYF.